This T cell receptor beta chain is drawn from a study of cytomegalovirus exposure and HLA in healthy donors. General study findings and limits: Reports indicate that TCR beta sequences accurately predicted the HLA-A and HLA-B alleles of most subjects.

J lost 2 bases, V lost 4 bases, and 5 bases had no gene match. The germline CDR1 and CDR2 sequences are LGHNA and YSLEER. The CDR3 totals 15 residues. This clone was recorded a few times. Its specificity is not known. With 60 Vbeta and 13 Jbeta primers, the PCR was carried out. This table comes from immunoSEQ multiplex PCR, and its TCRdb copy is limited to in-frame clones, with some not included. The profile covers 74,000 or so clones, with 65% to 70% appearing a single time and around 2% taken by the ten largest. Source material: PBMCs. This receptor was obtained from a woman aged 25 to 39 in good health and CMV-seronegative. The chain employs TRBV4-3 and TRBJ2-7; 10 bases map to TRBD2. The CDR3 protein is CASSRTSGGTYEQYF. The DNA for the CDR3 is TGCGCCAGCAGCCGGACTAGCGGAGGGACCTACGAGCAGTACTTC.